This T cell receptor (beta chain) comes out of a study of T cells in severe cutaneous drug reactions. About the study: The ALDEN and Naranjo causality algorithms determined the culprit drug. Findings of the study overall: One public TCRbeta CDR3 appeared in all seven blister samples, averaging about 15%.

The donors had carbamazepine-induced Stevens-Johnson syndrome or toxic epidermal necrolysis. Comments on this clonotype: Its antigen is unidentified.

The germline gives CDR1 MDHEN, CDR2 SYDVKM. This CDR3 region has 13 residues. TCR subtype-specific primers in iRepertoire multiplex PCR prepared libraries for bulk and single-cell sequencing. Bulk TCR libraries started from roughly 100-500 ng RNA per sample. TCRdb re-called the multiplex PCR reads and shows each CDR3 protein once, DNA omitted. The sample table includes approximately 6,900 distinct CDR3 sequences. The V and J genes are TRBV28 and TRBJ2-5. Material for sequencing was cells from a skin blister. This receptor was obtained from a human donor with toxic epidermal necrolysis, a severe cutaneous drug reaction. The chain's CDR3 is CASSRQVIETQYF.